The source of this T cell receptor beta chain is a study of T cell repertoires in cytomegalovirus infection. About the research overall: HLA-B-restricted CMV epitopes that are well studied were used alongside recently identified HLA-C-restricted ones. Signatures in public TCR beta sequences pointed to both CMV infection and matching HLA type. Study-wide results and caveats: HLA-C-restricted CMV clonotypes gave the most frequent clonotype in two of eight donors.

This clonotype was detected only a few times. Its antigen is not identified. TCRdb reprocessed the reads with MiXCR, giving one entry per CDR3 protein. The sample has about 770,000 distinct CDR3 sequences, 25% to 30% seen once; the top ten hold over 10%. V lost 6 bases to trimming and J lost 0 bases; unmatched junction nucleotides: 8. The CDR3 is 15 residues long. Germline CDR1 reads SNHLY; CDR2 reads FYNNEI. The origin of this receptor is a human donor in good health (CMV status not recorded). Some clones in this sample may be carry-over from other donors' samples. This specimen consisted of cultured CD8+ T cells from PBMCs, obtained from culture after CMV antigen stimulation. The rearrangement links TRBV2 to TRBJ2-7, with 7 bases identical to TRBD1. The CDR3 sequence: CASSVDRAGSYEQYV. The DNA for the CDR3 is TGTGCCAGCAGCGTAGACAGGGCAGGCTCCTACGAGCAGTACGTC.